The clone carrying this T cell receptor (beta chain) was found a few times. Its cognate antigen is unknown. The data were obtained in a study of identical twins. All donors comprised healthy Caucasians. This CDR3 contains 15 residues. The V and J ends lost 4 bases and 2 bases, in that order; junction bases with no gene match: 7. Germline CDR1 SGHDT, CDR2 YYEEEE. One entry per CDR3 protein, called by TCRdb with MiXCR from the 5' RACE reads. The table records approximately 600,000 distinct CDR3 sequences, more than 9% of them present only once. Study-wide findings and caveats: There was an excess of low generation probability in the out-of-frame alpha sequences that twins shared. Excess sharing by twins proved weaker in beta out-of-frame sequences. Models underestimated TCR alpha sharing (out-of-frame) in monozygotic twins.

The same sample was also studied in work on yellow fever vaccine responses in identical twins.

The receptor's source is a woman younger than 30 in good health. Sequenced: PBMCs. V is TRBV5-6 and J is TRBJ2-5, with 8 bases fitting TRBD2. The CDR3 loop reads CASSLLTSGQETQYF. CDR3 DNA: TGTGCCAGCAGCCTTCTAACTAGCGGACAAGAGACCCAGTACTTC.